These 8 T cell receptor beta chains came from one sample sequenced in a study of blood T cell repertoires in COVID-19. Method: immunoSEQ multiplex PCR; TCRdb's copy keeps in-frame clones and lacks some. The sample lists around 32,000 clones, about nine tenths occurring once. Sequenced material: peripheral blood. Receptor source: a man between 65 and 80 years old with active or convalescent COVID-19.

The chain employs TRBV5-1 and TRBJ2-2; weak D call: TRBD1 (6 bases). CDR1 and CDR2 (germline): SGHRS, YFSETQ. V was shortened by 2 bases and J by 7 bases, with 12 bases between the two germline ends. This CDR3 comprises 14 residues. The CDR3 spells CASSLQGHGGELFF. Written as DNA, the CDR3 is TGCGCCAGCAGCTTACAGGGTCATGGCGGGGAGCTGTTTTTT.

The CDR3 reads CASSLRTGRNTEAFF. CDR3 bases: TGCGCCAGCAGCCTACGGACAGGGAGGAACACTGAAGCTTTCTTT. This chain uses TRBV5-1 with TRBJ1-1; 8 bases are shared with TRBD1. Germline-derived CDR1 and CDR2 are SGHRS and YFSETQ. With V trimmed by 4 bases and J by 1 base, 6 bases remained unmatched. The CDR3 is 15 residues long. The variable domain in full, completed from reference TRBV5-1 and TRBJ1-1, reads KAGVTQTPRYLIKTRGQQVTLSCSPISGHRSVSWYQQTPGQGLQFLFEYFSETQRNKGNFPGRFSGRQFSNSRSEMNVSTLELGDSALYLCASSLRTGRNTEAFFGQGTRLTVV.

The V gene is TRBV19, the J gene TRBJ2-5; D possibly corresponds to TRBD2 (6 bases). CDR1 LNHDA and CDR2 SQIVND come from the germline V gene (reference sequence). CDR3 length equals 13 residues. The V end was cut by 6 bases, the J end by 5 bases, with 13 bases between. The CDR3, as DNA: TGTGCCAGTAGGAACCGGGGGTGGGAGACCCAGTACTTC. Residues: CASRNRGWETQYF.

This clone was picked up a small number of times. The chain couples TRBV2 to TRBJ1-4, with TRBD1 matching over 8 bases. This CDR3 has 15 amino acids. In germline, CDR1 is SNHLY, CDR2 FYNNEI. Germline trimming cut 5 bases from V and 3 bases from J; bases unmatched to any gene: 5. The CDR3 coding sequence is TGTGCCAGCAGTAGCCAGGGGGCGCCTAATGAAAAACTGTTTTTT. Its protein product is CASSSQGAPNEKLFF.

The chain joins TRBV5-4 to TRBJ2-5; 10 bases fit TRBD1. V shed 4 bases, J shed 5 bases, and the junction held 5 bases outside the gene matches. CDR1 and CDR2 (germline): SGHNT, YYREEE (reference sequence). This CDR3 has 14 residues. The CDR3 DNA sequence: TGTGCCAGCAGCCGACAGGGGGCGAAGGAGACCCAGTACTTC. Translating it yields CASSRQGAKETQYF.

J is TRBJ1-4 and V is TRBV5-8, with TRBD1 identical over 10 bases. The germline CDR1 and CDR2 sequences are SGHTS and YDEGEE. The J segment lost 8 bases and the V segment lost 4 bases, leaving 8 bases of the junction unmatched. CDR3 length equals 15 residues. This CDR3 is CASSPGTGESEKLFF. The CDR3 nucleotides are TGTGCCAGCAGCCCGGGGACAGGGGAAAGCGAAAAACTGTTTTTT.

V is TRBV2 and J is TRBJ1-2; 7 bases are a match to TRBD1. This CDR3 is built from 13 residues. The germline V gene encodes CDR1 SNHLY and CDR2 FYNNEI. The V segment lost 3 bases and the J segment 4 bases; nucleotides outside the gene matches: 2. The CDR3 bases are TGTGCCAGCAGTGAGGGGACAGTCTATGGCTACACCTTC. Its translation: CASSEGTVYGYTF. The whole variable domain, filled in from reference TRBV2 and TRBJ1-2, reads EPEVTQTPSHQVTQMGQEVILRCVPISNHLYFYWYRQILGQKVEFLVSFYNNEISEKSEIFDDQFSVERPDGSNFTLKIRSTKLEDSAMYFCASSEGTVYGYTFGSGTRLTVV.

The chain employs TRBV5-1 and TRBJ2-3; D is possibly TRBD1 (6 bases). V was trimmed by 0 bases and J by 4 bases, leaving 9 bases between them. The CDR3 is made up of 14 amino acids. CDR1 is SGHRS and CDR2 is YFSETQ in the germline V gene. The CDR3 DNA is TGCGCCAGCAGCTTGGTACAGGGCTCAGATACGCAGTATTTT. Encoded protein: CASSLVQGSDTQYF. The full variable domain, in which reference TRBV5-1 and TRBJ2-3 provide the parts outside the CDR3, is KAGVTQTPRYLIKTRGQQVTLSCSPISGHRSVSWYQQTPGQGLQFLFEYFSETQRNKGNFPGRFSGRQFSNSRSEMNVSTLELGDSALYLCASSLVQGSDTQYFGPGTRLTVL.